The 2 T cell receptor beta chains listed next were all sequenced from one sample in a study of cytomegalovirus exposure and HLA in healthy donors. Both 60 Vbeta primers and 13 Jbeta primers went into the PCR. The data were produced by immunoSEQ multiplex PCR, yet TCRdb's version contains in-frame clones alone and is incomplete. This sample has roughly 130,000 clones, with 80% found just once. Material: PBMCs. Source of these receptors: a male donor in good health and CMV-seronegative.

CDR3 residues: CASSTRGLDTEAFF. CDR3 nucleotides: TGTGCCAGCAGTACCAGGGGGCTAGACACTGAAGCTTTCTTT. This chain joins TRBV7-6 and TRBJ1-1; 8 bases agree with TRBD1. Per germline, CDR1 SGHVS and CDR2 FNYEAQ. This CDR3 has 14 residues. Trimming cost V 6 bases and J 3 bases; bases outside gene matches: 6.

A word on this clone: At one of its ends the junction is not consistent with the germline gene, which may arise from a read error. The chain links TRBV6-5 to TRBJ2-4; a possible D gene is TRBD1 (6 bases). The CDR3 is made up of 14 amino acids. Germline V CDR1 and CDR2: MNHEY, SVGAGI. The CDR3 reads CASRDTQGQNSQYF. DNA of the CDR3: TGTGCCAGCAGAGACACCCAGGGGCAAAACAGTCAGTACTTC.